These T cell receptor beta chains were read from a single sample in a study of blood T cell repertoires in COVID-19. Sequencing was performed with immunoSEQ multiplex PCR; in TCRdb, only in-frame clones are kept and a portion is missing. This table holds around 200,000 clones, around 91% found once. What was sequenced was peripheral blood. The receptors were gathered from a man between 45 and 60 years old with acute or convalescent COVID-19. The CDR3 runs from the conserved cysteine through the conserved F or W. A D gene is named only where the DNA matches it firmly. For some rows the clone size is stated as once, few or many, or as a class when expanded; others skip it.

size	V	D	J	DNA	CDR3
.	TRBV27	TRBD1	TRBJ1-2	TGTGCCAGCAGTTTTGGTCAGGGGGCTTATGGCTACACCTTC	CASSFGQGAYGYTF
.	TRBV5-1	.	TRBJ2-1	TGCGCCAGCAGCTTGGGACAGAGCTCCTACAATGAGCAGTTCTTC	CASSLGQSSYNEQFF
.	TRBV3-1/TRBV3-2	TRBD2	TRBJ2-5	TGTGCCAGCAGCCAAGAGTGGCGGGAGAACGCAGAGACCCAGTACTTC	CASSQEWRENAETQYF
.	TRBV3-1/TRBV3-2	TRBD2	TRBJ2-3	TGTGCCAGCAGCTCGGGACTAGCGGGGTCAGATACGCAGTATTTT	CASSSGLAGSDTQYF
few	TRBV7-2	.	TRBJ2-2	TGTGCCAGCAGCTTAGATGTGGGGAGGACCGGGGAGCTGTTTTTT	CASSLDVGRTGELFF
.	TRBV5-1	.	TRBJ1-5	TGCGCCAGCAGCTTGGGAGAGCCGAGTCGTACCCCCCAGCATTTT	CASSLGEPSRTPQHF
.	TRBV5-1	.	TRBJ2-2	TGCGCCAGCAGCTTGGGTGGAGGTACCGGGGAGCTGTTTTTT	CASSLGGGTGELFF
.	TRBV28	.	TRBJ2-3	TGTGCCAGCAGTTCAATCGGGGAGGGCACAGATACGCAGTATTTT	CASSSIGEGTDTQYF
.	TRBV12-3/TRBV12-4	.	TRBJ1-6	TGTGCCAGCACCGCAGGGTGGTCACCCCTCCACTTT	CASTAGWSPLHF
.	TRBV4-3	.	TRBJ1-6	TGCGCCAGCAGCCACCGATTAACAGGGAATTCACCCCTCCACTTT	CASSHRLTGNSPLHF